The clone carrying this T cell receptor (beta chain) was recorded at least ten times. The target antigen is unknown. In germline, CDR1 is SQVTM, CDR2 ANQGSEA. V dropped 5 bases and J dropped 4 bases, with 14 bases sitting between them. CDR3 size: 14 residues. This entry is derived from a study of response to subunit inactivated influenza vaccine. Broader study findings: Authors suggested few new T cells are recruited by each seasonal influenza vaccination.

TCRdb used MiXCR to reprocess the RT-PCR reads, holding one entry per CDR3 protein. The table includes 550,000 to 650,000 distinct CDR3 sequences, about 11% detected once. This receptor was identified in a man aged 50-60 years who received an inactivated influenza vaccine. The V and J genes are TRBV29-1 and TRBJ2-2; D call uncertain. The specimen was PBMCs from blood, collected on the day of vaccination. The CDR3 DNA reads TGCAGCGTTCGCCTCGATGAAGGCACCGGGGAGCTGTTTTTT. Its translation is CSVRLDEGTGELFF.